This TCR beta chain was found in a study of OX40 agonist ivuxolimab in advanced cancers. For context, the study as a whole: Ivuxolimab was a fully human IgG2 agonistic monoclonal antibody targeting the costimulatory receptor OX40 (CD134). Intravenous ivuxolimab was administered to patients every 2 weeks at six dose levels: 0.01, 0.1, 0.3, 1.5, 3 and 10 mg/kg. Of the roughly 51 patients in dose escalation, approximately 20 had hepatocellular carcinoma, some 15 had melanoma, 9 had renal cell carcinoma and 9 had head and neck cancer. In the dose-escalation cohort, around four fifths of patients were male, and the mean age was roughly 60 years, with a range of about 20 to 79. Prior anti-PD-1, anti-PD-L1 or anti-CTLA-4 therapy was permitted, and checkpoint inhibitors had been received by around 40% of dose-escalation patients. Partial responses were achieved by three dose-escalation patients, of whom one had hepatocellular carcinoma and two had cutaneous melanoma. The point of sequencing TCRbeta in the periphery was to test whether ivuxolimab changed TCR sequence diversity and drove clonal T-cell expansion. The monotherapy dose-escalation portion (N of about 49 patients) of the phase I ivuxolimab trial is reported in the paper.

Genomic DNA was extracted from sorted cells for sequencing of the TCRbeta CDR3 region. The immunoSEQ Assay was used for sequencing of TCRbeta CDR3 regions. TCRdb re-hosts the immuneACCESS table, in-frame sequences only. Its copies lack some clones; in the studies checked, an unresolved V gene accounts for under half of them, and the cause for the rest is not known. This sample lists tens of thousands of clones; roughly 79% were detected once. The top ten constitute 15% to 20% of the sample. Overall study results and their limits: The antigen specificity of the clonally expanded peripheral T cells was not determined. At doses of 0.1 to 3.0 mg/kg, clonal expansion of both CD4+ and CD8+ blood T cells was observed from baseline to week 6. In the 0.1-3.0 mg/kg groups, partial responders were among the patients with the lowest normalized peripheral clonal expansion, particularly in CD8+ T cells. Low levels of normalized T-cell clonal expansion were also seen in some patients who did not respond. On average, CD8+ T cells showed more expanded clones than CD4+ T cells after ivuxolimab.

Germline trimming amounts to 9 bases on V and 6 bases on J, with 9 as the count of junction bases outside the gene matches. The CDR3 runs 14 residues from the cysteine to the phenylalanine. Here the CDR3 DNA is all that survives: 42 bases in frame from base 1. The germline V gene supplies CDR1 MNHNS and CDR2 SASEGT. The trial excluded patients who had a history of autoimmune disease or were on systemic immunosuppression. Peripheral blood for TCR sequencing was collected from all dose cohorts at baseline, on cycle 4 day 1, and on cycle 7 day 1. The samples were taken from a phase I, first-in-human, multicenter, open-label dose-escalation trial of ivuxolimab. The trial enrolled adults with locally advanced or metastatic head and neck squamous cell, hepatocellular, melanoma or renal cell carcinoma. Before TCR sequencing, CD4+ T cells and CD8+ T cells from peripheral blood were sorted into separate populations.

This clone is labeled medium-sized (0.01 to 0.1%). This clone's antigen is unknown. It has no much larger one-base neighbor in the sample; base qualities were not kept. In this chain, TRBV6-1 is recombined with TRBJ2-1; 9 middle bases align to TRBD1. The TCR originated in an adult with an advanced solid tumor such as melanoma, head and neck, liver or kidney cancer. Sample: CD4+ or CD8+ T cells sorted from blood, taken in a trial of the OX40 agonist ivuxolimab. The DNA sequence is TGTGCCAGTGTTGAGGGACAGGGCGGCAATGAGCAGTTCTTC. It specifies CASVEGQGGNEQFF.